These 3 T cell receptor beta chains were all obtained from the same sample, sequenced in a study of CD8 T cells in ankylosing spondylitis. Study-level results: Among TCR beta sequences, a motif of several highly homologous variants appeared characteristic of ankylosing spondylitis blood.

These receptors' targets are unknown. TCRdb re-called the 5' RACE reads through MiXCR, storing one row per CDR3 protein. Of some 220,000 distinct CDR3 sequences listed, about 7% are singletons. The sample taken for sequencing was blood, either unsorted or a sorted T cell fraction (not recorded which). The receptors originated from a male donor with ankylosing spondylitis.

This clonotype was found many times. The J gene is TRBJ1-2, the V gene TRBV7-9, with 8 bases that match TRBD1. The germline V gene has CDR1 SEHNR and CDR2 FQNEAQ (reference sequence). The CDR3 is 15 amino acids. V shed 4 bases and J 5 bases; nucleotides not matched to a gene: 9. CDR3 sequence reads: CASSYYTGGNYGYTF. The CDR3 region has the DNA TGTGCCAGCAGCTACTATACAGGGGGAAATTATGGCTACACCTTC.

Many counts were recorded for this clonotype. The chain joins TRBV5-1 to TRBJ2-7; the D gene is possibly TRBD1 (6 bases). The length of the CDR3 is 12 residues. With 1 base removed from V and 7 bases from J, the gap between germline ends came to 9 bases. CDR1 SGHRS and CDR2 YFSETQ come from the germline V gene. CDR3 DNA: TGCGCCAGCAGCTTGACAGGGTTTGAGCAGTACTTC. Protein sequence: CASSLTGFEQYF. The entire variable domain, with the rest obtained from reference TRBV5-1 and TRBJ2-7, is as follows: KAGVTQTPRYLIKTRGQQVTLSCSPISGHRSVSWYQQTPGQGLQFLFEYFSETQRNKGNFPGRFSGRQFSNSRSEMNVSTLELGDSALYLCASSLTGFEQYFGPGTRLTVT.

Only a few counts were recorded for this clonotype. CDR3 coding DNA: TGTGCCAGCAGGGAGGTGCTAGCGGGGTCGAACACCGGGGAGCTGTTTTTT. It yields the protein CASREVLAGSNTGELFF. The rearrangement joins TRBV7-2 to TRBJ2-2; 9 positions match TRBD2. Germline V gene data show CDR1 as SGHTA and CDR2 as FQGNSA. The CDR3 runs 17 residues. Germline trimming cut 6 bases from V and 0 bases from J; bases unmatched to any gene: 8.